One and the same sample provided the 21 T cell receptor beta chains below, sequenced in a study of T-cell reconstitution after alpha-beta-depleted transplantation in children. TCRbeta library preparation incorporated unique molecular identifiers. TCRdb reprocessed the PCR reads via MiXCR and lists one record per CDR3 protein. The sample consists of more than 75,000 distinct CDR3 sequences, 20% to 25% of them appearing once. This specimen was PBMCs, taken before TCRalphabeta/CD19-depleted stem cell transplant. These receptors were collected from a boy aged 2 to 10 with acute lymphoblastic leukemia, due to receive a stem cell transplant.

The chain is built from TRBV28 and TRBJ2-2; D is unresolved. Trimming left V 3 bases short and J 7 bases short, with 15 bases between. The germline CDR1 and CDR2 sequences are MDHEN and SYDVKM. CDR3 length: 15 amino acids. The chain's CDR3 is CASSFLLGKVGELFF. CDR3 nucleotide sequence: TGTGCCAGCAGTTTTCTTCTAGGGAAAGTCGGGGAGCTGTTTTTT.

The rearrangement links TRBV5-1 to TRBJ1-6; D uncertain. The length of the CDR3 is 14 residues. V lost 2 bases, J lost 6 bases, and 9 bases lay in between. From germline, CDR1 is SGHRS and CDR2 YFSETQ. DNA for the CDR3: TGCGCCAGCAGCTTCCGGGAGCCTAATTCACCCCTCCACTTT. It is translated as CASSFREPNSPLHF.

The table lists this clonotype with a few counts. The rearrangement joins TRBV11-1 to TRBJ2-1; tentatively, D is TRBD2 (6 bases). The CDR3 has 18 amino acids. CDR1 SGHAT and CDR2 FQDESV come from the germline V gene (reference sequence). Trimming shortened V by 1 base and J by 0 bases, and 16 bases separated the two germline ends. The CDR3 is CASSLVVVGRSSYNEQFF. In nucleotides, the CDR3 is TGTGCCAGCAGCTTAGTCGTTGTAGGGAGGAGCTCCTACAATGAGCAGTTCTTC.

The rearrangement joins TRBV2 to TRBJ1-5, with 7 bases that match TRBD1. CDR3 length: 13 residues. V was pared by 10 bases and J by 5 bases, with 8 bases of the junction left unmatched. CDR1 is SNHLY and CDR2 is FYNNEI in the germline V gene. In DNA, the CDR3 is TGTGCCACCATGGGACAGCGAGATCAGCCCCAGCATTTT. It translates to CATMGQRDQPQHF.

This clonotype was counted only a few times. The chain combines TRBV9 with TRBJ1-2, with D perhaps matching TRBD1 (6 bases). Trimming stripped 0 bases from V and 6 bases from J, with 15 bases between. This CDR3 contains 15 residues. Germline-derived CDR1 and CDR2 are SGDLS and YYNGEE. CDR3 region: CASSVATGQNHGYTF. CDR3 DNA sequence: TGTGCCAGCAGCGTAGCTACAGGACAGAACCATGGCTACACCTTC.

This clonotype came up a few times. CDR3 in DNA: TGTGCCAGCACGGATACCCGCACAGATACGCAGTATTTT. Its protein is CASTDTRTDTQYF. The chain combines TRBV28 with TRBJ2-3, with unresolved D. V lost 7 bases to trimming and J lost 1 base, with 9 bases between them. This CDR3 has 13 residues. CDR1 is MDHEN and CDR2 is SYDVKM in the germline V gene.

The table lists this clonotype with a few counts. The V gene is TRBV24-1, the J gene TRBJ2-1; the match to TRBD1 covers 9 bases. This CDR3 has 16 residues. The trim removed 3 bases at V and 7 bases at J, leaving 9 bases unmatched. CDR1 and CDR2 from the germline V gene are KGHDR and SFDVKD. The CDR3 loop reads CATSDPGQGFDNEQFF. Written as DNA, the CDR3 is TGTGCCACCAGTGATCCGGGACAGGGCTTTGATAATGAGCAGTTCTTC.

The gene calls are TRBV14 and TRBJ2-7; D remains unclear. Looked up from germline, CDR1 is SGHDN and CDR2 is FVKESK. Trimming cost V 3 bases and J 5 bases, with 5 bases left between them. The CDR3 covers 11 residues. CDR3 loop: CASSQGNEQYF. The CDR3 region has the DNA TGTGCCAGCAGCCAGGGCAACGAGCAGTACTTC. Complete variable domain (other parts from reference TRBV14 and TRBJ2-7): EAGVTQFPSHSVIEKGQTVTLRCDPISGHDNLYWYRRVMGKEIKFLLHFVKESKQDESGMPNNRFLAERTGGTYSTLKVQPAELEDSGVYFCASSQGNEQYFGPGTRLTVT.

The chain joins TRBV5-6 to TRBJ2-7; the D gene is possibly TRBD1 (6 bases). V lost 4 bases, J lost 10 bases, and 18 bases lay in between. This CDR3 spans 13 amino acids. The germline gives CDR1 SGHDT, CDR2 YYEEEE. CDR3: CASSPHSLQGQYF. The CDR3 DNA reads TGTGCCAGCAGCCCCCATTCGCTACAGGGTCAGTACTTC. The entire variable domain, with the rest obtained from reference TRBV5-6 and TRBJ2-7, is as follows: DAGVTQSPTHLIKTRGQQVTLRCSPKSGHDTVSWYQQALGQGPQFIFQYYEEEERQRGNFPDRFSGHQFPNYSSELNVNALLLGDSALYLCASSPHSLQGQYFGPGTRLTVT.

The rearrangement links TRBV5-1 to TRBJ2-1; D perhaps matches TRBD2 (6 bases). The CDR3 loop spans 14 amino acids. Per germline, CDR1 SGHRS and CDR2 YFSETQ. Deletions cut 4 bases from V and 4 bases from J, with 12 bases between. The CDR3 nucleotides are TGCGCCAGCAGCGGACTATCTGCGTACAATGAGCAGTTCTTC. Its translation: CASSGLSAYNEQFF. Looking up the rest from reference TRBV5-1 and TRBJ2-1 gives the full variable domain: KAGVTQTPRYLIKTRGQQVTLSCSPISGHRSVSWYQQTPGQGLQFLFEYFSETQRNKGNFPGRFSGRQFSNSRSEMNVSTLELGDSALYLCASSGLSAYNEQFFGPGTRLTVL.

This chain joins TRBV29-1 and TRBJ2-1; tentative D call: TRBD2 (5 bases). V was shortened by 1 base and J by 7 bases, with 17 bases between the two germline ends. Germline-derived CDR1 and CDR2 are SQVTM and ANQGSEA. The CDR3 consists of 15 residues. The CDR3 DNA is TGCAGCGTTGAAGCTGATAGCGTTGCATGGAATGAGCAGTTCTTC. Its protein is CSVEADSVAWNEQFF.

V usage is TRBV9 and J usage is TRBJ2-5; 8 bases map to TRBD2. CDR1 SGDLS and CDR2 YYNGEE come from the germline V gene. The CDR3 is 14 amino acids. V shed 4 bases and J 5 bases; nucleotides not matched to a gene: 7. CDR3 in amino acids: CASSSISGGETQYF. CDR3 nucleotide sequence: TGTGCCAGCAGCTCGATTTCGGGGGGGGAGACCCAGTACTTC.

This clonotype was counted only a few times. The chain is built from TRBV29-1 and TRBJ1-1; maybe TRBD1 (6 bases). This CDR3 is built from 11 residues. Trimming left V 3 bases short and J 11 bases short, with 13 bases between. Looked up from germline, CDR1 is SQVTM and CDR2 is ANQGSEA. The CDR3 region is CSVEWGAVAFF. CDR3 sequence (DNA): TGCAGCGTTGAGTGGGGGGCGGTTGCTTTCTTT.

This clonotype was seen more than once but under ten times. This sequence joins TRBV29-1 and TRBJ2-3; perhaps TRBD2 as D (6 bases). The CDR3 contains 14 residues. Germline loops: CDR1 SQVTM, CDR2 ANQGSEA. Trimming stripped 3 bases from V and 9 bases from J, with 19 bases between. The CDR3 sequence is CSVDNSGLGGTQYF. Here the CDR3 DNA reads TGCAGCGTTGACAATTCGGGCCTCGGGGGAACGCAGTATTTT.

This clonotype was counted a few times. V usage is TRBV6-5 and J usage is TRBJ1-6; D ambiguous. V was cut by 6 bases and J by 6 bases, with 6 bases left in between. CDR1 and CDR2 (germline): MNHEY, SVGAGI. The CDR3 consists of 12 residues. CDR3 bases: TGTGCCAGCAGATCGCCTAATTCACCCCTCCACTTT. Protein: CASRSPNSPLHF.

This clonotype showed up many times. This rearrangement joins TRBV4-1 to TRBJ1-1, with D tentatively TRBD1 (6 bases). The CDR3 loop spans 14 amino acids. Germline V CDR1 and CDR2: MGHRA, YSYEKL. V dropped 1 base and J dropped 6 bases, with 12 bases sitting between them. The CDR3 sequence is CASSQAGDRAEAFF. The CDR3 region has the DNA TGCGCCAGCAGCCAAGCAGGGGATCGCGCTGAAGCTTTCTTT.

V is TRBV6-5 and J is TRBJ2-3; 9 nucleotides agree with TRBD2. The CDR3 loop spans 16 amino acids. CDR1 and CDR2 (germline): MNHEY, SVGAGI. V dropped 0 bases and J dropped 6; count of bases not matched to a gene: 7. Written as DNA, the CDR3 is TGTGCCAGCAGTTACTCGACTAGCGGAGGGGTCGATACGCAGTATTTT. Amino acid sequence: CASSYSTSGGVDTQYF.

Written as DNA, the CDR3 is TGTGCCAGCAGCTTTCGACGGGGCAGGAACGAGCAGTACTTC. It codes for CASSFRRGRNEQYF. The chain carries TRBV7-2 and TRBJ2-7, with D perhaps TRBD1 or TRBD2 (5 bases each). The CDR3 runs 14 residues. Trimming removed 3 bases at V and 5 bases at J, with 14 bases between. Germline loops: CDR1 SGHTA, CDR2 FQGNSA.

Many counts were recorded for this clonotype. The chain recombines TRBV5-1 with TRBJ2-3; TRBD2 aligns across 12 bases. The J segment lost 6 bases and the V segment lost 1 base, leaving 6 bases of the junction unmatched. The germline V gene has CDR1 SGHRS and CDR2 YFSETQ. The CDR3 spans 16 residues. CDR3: CASSLLLAGGSDTQYF. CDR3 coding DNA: TGCGCCAGCAGCTTGTTACTAGCGGGAGGCTCTGATACGCAGTATTTT. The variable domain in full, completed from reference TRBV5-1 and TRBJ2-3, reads KAGVTQTPRYLIKTRGQQVTLSCSPISGHRSVSWYQQTPGQGLQFLFEYFSETQRNKGNFPGRFSGRQFSNSRSEMNVSTLELGDSALYLCASSLLLAGGSDTQYFGPGTRLTVL.

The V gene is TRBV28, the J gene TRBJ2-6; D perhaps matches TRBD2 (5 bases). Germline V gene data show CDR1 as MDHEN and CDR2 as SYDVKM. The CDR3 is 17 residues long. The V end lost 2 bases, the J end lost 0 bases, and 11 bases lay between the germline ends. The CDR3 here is CASSLASSDSGANVLTF. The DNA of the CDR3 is TGTGCCAGCAGTTTAGCTAGCAGTGACTCTGGGGCCAACGTCCTGACTTTC.

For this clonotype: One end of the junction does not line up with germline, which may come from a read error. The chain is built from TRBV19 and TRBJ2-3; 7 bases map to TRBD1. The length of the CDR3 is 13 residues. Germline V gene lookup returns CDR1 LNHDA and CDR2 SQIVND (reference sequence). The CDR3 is CASLDRVTDTQYF. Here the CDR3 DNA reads TGCGCCTCCCTCGACAGGGTTACAGATACGCAGTATTTT.